Each of the 27 T cell receptor beta chains below was sequenced from the same sample in a study of blood T cells in healthy people across ages (dated by TCRdb to the mid-2010s). The library relied on 5' RACE. TCRdb records Illumina HiSeq 2500 as the sequencer. A second PCR of roughly 6 to 12 cycles was run with a J-beta primer mix and a sample-barcoded 5' primer. TCRdb redid the processing of the public reads, applying fastp at Q25 and MiXCR, and retained in-frame beta chains. Each record represents a unique CDR3 protein, reported with the most common genes and DNA among its rows. This sample has fewer than 2,000,000 distinct CDR3 sequences in its table, and about 32% of those were observed once. Together, the top ten hold 11% of the sample. Sequencing was done on a sample of blood. The source is a woman younger than 45 in good health.

This chain uses TRBV28 with TRBJ2-1; D unresolved. V shed 6 bases and J shed 7 bases, with 13 bases lying between them. The CDR3 contains 13 residues. In germline, CDR1 is MDHEN, CDR2 SYDVKM. The CDR3 nucleotides read TGTGCCAGCAGACTGACGGGCAATAATGAGCAGTTCTTC. It specifies CASRLTGNNEQFF. Using reference TRBV28 and TRBJ2-1 for the parts outside the CDR3, the full variable domain is DVKVTQSSRYLVKRTGEKVFLECVQDMDHENMFWYRQDPGLGLRLIYFSYDVKMKEKGDIPEGYSVSREKKERFSLILESASTNQTSMYLCASRLTGNNEQFFGPGTRLTVL.

The sample holds a few counts of this clonotype. This chain joins TRBV3-1 and TRBJ2-7; possibly TRBD1 or TRBD2 for D (5 bases each). This CDR3 contains 13 residues. Trimming left V 4 bases short and J 6 bases short, with 13 bases between. Germline V lookup: CDR1 LGHDT, CDR2 YNNKEL (reference sequence). CDR3 sequence: CASSRDGGTEQYF. Here the CDR3 DNA reads TGTGCCAGCAGCCGGGACGGTGGCACCGAGCAGTACTTC.

The J gene is TRBJ2-3, the V gene TRBV10-3, with 12 bases that match TRBD2. Germline values: CDR1 ENHRY, CDR2 SYGVKD. V gave up 6 bases and J gave up 5 bases; unmatched junction bases: 3. The CDR3 length is 14 residues. CDR3 amino acids: CAISRLAGEDTQYF. In DNA form, the CDR3 reads TGTGCCATCAGCCGACTAGCGGGAGAAGATACGCAGTATTTT.

The chain has TRBV24-1 and TRBJ2-1; no definite D call. This CDR3 comprises 13 residues. Germline lookup yields CDR1 KGHDR and CDR2 SFDVKD. Trimming shortened V by 2 bases and J by 6 bases, and 7 bases separated the two germline ends. This chain's CDR3 is CATSDSGFNEQFF. The CDR3 DNA reads TGTGCCACCAGTGATTCAGGATTCAATGAGCAGTTCTTC.

The chain has TRBV21-1 and TRBJ1-1; the table gives TRBD1 as D, unverified against the DNA. TRBV21-1 is a pseudogene locus. This CDR3 is built from 17 residues. The CDR3 DNA sequence: TGTGCCAGCAGCAAACCCTCCCGGACAGGGAGGTCGACTGAAGCTTTCTTT. Amino acids: CASSKPSRTGRSTEAFF.

J is TRBJ2-1 and V is TRBV20-1; possible D gene TRBD2, 5 bases. The germline V and J ends were trimmed by 6 bases and 10 bases, with 16 bases remaining between them. This CDR3 region has 12 residues. In germline, CDR1 is DFQATT, CDR2 SNEGSKA (reference sequence). DNA of the CDR3: TGCAGTGCCCTTACTAGAAATGAGGAGCAGTTCTTC. This gives the protein CSALTRNEEQFF.

The chain carries TRBV7-9 and TRBJ1-6, with D perhaps matching TRBD1 (5 bases). V dropped 4 bases and J dropped 8 bases, with 15 bases sitting between them. This CDR3 contains 15 residues. Germline loops: CDR1 SEHNR, CDR2 FQNEAQ (reference sequence). The CDR3 nucleotides read TGTGCCAGCAGCTCAGCCGGGGGGATCGATTCACCCCTCCACTTT. This encodes CASSSAGGIDSPLHF.

The V and J genes are TRBV6-1 and TRBJ1-5; tentative D call: TRBD1 (6 bases). The CDR3 has 16 residues. Between the trimmed V and J ends, which lost 6 bases and 0 bases, there was a span of 15 bases. Germline V gene lookup returns CDR1 MNHNS and CDR2 SASEGT. The CDR3 is CASSDRRGYSNQPQHF. The CDR3, as DNA: TGTGCCAGCAGCGACAGGAGGGGCTATAGCAATCAGCCCCAGCATTTT.

The rearrangement joins TRBV4-1 to TRBJ2-1, with 10 positions matching TRBD2. Near its end, the DNA agrees better with TRBJ2-7, so the J call may be wrong. Germline V gene sequence: CDR1 MGHRA, CDR2 YSYEKL. The CDR3 length is 17 residues. Written as DNA, the CDR3 is TGCGCCAGCAGCCACCCGGGACTAGCGAGCTCCTACAATGAGCAGTACTTC. This translates into CASSHPGLASSYNEQYF.

The rearrangement uses TRBV27 and TRBJ2-3, with 9 nucleotides matching TRBD2. The length of the CDR3 is 16 residues. Per the germline V gene, CDR1 is MNHEY and CDR2 is SMNVEV (reference sequence). V lost 1 base to trimming and J lost 6 bases; unmatched junction nucleotides: 8. CDR3 coding DNA: TGTGCCAGCAGTTTATTTTCGGGACTAGCATCGGATACGCAGTATTTT. Amino acid sequence: CASSLFSGLASDTQYF.

This clonotype was picked up a small number of times. The V and J genes are TRBV6-1 and TRBJ2-3; TRBD1 is a possible D gene (5 bases). V shed 6 bases and J shed 0 bases, with 13 bases lying between them. The CDR3 runs to 15 residues. Per the germline V gene, CDR1 is MNHNS and CDR2 is SASEGT. CDR3 amino acids: CASRFTGTSTDTQYF. CDR3 DNA: TGTGCCAGCAGGTTCACAGGTACAAGCACAGATACGCAGTATTTT.

The CDR3 region is CSAREGDRGGLDEQFF. Written as DNA, the CDR3 is TGCAGTGCTAGAGAAGGCGACCGGGGCGGGCTCGATGAGCAGTTCTTC. The rearrangement links TRBV20-1 to TRBJ2-1; tentatively, D is TRBD1 or TRBD2 (5 bases each). This CDR3 spans 16 amino acids. Trimming shortened V by 0 bases and J by 8 bases, and 20 bases separated the two germline ends. In germline, CDR1 is DFQATT, CDR2 SNEGSKA (reference sequence).

This clonotype came up once. The chain links TRBV5-1 to TRBJ2-1; TRBD2 matches at 8 bases. The CDR3 loop spans 15 amino acids. J was trimmed by 5 bases and V by 4 bases; bases with no gene match: 8. Germline V gene lookup returns CDR1 SGHRS and CDR2 YFSETQ. The CDR3 coding sequence is TGCGCCAGCAGCACGGGACTAGTGGTGAACAATGAGCAGTTCTTC. Protein sequence: CASSTGLVVNNEQFF.

The V and J genes are TRBV20-1 and TRBJ2-2; 11 positions match TRBD2. The CDR3 spans 15 residues. Germline V CDR1 and CDR2: DFQATT, SNEGSKA (reference sequence). The trim removed 2 bases at V and 3 bases at J, leaving 2 bases unmatched. The CDR3 loop is CSARLSGRDTGELFF. The CDR3 bases are TGCAGTGCTAGACTTAGCGGGAGGGACACCGGGGAGCTGTTTTTT.

As to this clonotype: The junction does not match germline at one end; this may be a read error. This rearrangement joins TRBV9 to TRBJ1-2; 9 bases are a match to TRBD1. The CDR3 is made up of 14 amino acids. Germline V lookup: CDR1 SGDLS, CDR2 YYNGEE. CDR3 sequence: CASSYGTGSGGYTF. The CDR3, as DNA: TGCGCCAGCAGCTATGGGACAGGGTCCGGTGGCTACACCTTC. The variable domain in full, completed from reference TRBV9 and TRBJ1-2, reads DSGVTQTPKHLITATGQRVTLRCSPRSGDLSVYWYQQSLDQGLQFLIQYYNGEERAKGNILERFSAQQFPDLHSELNLSSLELGDSALYFCASSYGTGSGGYTFGSGTRLTVV.

This clonotype has just a few counts. V usage is TRBV5-1 and J usage is TRBJ2-5; the D call may be TRBD1 or TRBD2 (7 bases each). This CDR3 comprises 14 residues. Trimming cost V 6 bases and J 2 bases, with 14 bases left between them. Germline V gives CDR1 SGHRS, CDR2 YFSETQ. CDR3 nucleotides: TGCGCCAGCACCCCCAGGGGGGGACAAGAGACCCAGTACTTC. Protein sequence: CASTPRGGQETQYF.

This clonotype was recorded a few times. The chain carries TRBV4-2 and TRBJ2-3; TRBD2 aligns across 15 bases. This CDR3 has 18 residues. Germline V CDR1 and CDR2: LGHNA, YNFKEQ. With V trimmed by 1 base and J by 0 bases, 2 bases remained unmatched. CDR3 nucleotides: TGTGCCAGCAGCCAAGGGACTAGCGGGAGGGTTAGCACAGATACGCAGTATTTT. Its protein product is CASSQGTSGRVSTDTQYF.

This clonotype was seen many times. The rearrangement joins TRBV20-1 to TRBJ2-5; D is perhaps TRBD2 (6 bases). Trimming took 6 bases from V and 7 from J, leaving 15 bases between them. There are 12 residues in the CDR3. The V gene's germline CDR1 is DFQATT and CDR2 SNEGSKA (reference sequence). CDR3 protein: CSAPRRGATQYF. DNA of the CDR3: TGCAGTGCGCCCCGGAGGGGAGCGACCCAGTACTTC.

The chain links TRBV29-1 to TRBJ1-2; 8 bases fit TRBD1. Looked up from germline, CDR1 is SQVTM and CDR2 is ANQGSEA. Trimming at V came to 7 bases and at J to 8 bases, leaving 12 bases not matched to a gene. The CDR3 is 13 amino acids. CDR3 amino acids: CSGGQANMGGYTF. The CDR3 DNA reads TGCAGCGGGGGACAGGCTAATATGGGAGGCTACACCTTC.

Only a few counts were recorded for this clonotype. The rearrangement joins TRBV30 to TRBJ2-3, with a tentative D call TRBD2 (6 bases). CDR1 and CDR2 (germline): GTSNPN, SVGIG (reference sequence). CDR3 length: 15 amino acids. The V gene lost 0 bases and the J gene lost 2 bases, with 12 bases spanning the gap. This CDR3 is CAWSVLGGNTDTQYF. The CDR3 region has the DNA TGTGCCTGGAGTGTACTGGGGGGTAACACAGATACGCAGTATTTT.

The chain uses TRBV7-9 and TRBJ2-3, with a weak D call TRBD1 (6 bases). V was pared by 1 base and J by 1 base, with 12 bases between. The CDR3 runs to 16 residues. CDR1 is SEHNR and CDR2 is FQNEAQ in the germline V gene (reference sequence). The chain's CDR3 is CASSLGGGLGTDTQYF. The CDR3 DNA follows: TGTGCCAGCAGCTTAGGAGGGGGATTAGGCACAGATACGCAGTATTTT.

In this sample, this clonotype turned up a few times. The CDR3 loop reads CASSPTGTGGYGYTF. The CDR3 DNA reads TGTGCCAGCAGCCCCACCGGGACAGGGGGGTATGGCTACACCTTC. This chain uses TRBV6-1 with TRBJ1-2; 11 bases map to TRBD1. The CDR3 is made up of 15 amino acids. J gave up 5 bases and V 6 bases, and 8 bases lay outside the gene matches. Looked up from germline, CDR1 is MNHNS and CDR2 is SASEGT.

The table lists this clonotype with many counts. The chain links TRBV7-2 to TRBJ2-7; D is possibly TRBD1 (5 bases). Trimming pared 0 bases from V and 3 bases from J, leaving 9 bases between. This CDR3 spans 14 amino acids. Germline V CDR1 and CDR2: SGHTA, FQGNSA. In DNA form, the CDR3 reads TGTGCCAGCAGCTTAGCCGCGACAGACTACGAGCAGTACTTC. Its translation: CASSLAATDYEQYF.

The chain is built from TRBV20-1 and TRBJ1-5; D unresolved. The CDR3 has 13 residues. Germline V lookup: CDR1 DFQATT, CDR2 SNEGSKA (reference sequence). Between the trimmed V and J ends, which lost 3 bases and 7 bases, there was a span of 13 bases. The CDR3 spells CSARVDTIQPQHF. For the CDR3, the DNA is TGCAGTGCTAGGGTCGACACGATCCAGCCCCAGCATTTT.

This sequence joins TRBV7-9 and TRBJ1-4, with a tentative D call TRBD1 (6 bases). CDR3 length: 14 residues. V gave up 8 bases and J gave up 3 bases, with 13 bases separating them. Germline loops: CDR1 SEHNR, CDR2 FQNEAQ (reference sequence). CDR3 sequence: CASGTGSSNEKLFF. The CDR3 DNA reads as TGTGCCAGCGGCACAGGGTCATCTAATGAAAAACTGTTTTTT.

This clonotype was seen only once. This chain links TRBV6-1 with TRBJ1-1; 7 nucleotides agree with TRBD1. Germline trimming cut 4 bases from V and 7 bases from J; bases unmatched to any gene: 12. Per the germline V gene, CDR1 is MNHNS and CDR2 is SASEGT. This CDR3 contains 15 residues. The CDR3 loop reads CASSVTASGTDEAFF. The DNA of the CDR3 is TGTGCCAGCAGTGTCACAGCCTCCGGGACAGATGAAGCTTTCTTT.

This clonotype occurred a few times. The J gene is TRBJ2-3, the V gene TRBV20-1; D gene ambiguous. Germline lookup yields CDR1 DFQATT and CDR2 SNEGSKA (reference sequence). This CDR3 has 12 amino acids. The V end was cut by 1 base, the J end by 2 bases, with 4 bases between. CDR3 nucleotide sequence: TGCAGTGCTAGAGCGGCCACAGATACGCAGTATTTT. Translating it yields CSARAATDTQYF.